This T cell receptor (beta chain) comes out of a study of beta chain features in type 1 diabetes. Notes on the study in general: HLA effects on TCRB rearrangement stayed unresolved here. Moderate yet significant TCRB CDR3 shortening was seen in Type 1 diabetes patients in all four CD4+ subsets.

Every isolated RNA sample was fully reverse transcribed, so sequencing captured expressed TCRB transcripts. Produced via immunoSEQ multiplex PCR; TCRdb's table is partial and in-frame only. The table records 100,000 to 150,000 clones, 15% to 20% of them present only once. A few counts support this clone. Its matching antigen is unknown. The same CDR3 is also encoded by other DNA sequences in this sample. The clonotype was recovered from a young man with type 1 diabetes. The material sequenced was central memory CD4+ T cells from blood.

The CDR3 DNA reads TGTGCCAGCAGCGACAGGGGGGAATACAATGAGCAGTTCTTC. It is translated as CASSDRGEYNEQFF. This sequence joins TRBV9 and TRBJ2-1; 8 bases align to TRBD1. In germline, CDR1 is SGDLS, CDR2 YYNGEE. V lost 3 bases, J lost 4 bases, and 3 bases stayed unmatched. The CDR3 is 14 amino acids.